Sequencing of this TCR beta chain was carried out in a study of CD8 T cells in Susac syndrome. Study findings and constraints: The study conceded that its TCR sequencing and HLA analysis involved relatively few individuals.

The control participants were healthy donors, and these controls were matched with respect to both age and sex. On this clonotype itself: The antigen is unknown.

Reverse transcription of about 0.5 to 1 ug RNA used random hexamers. TCR beta CDR3 was amplified by immunoSEQ multiplex PCR. This amplification extended across 54 Vbeta and 13 Jbeta segments. One entry per CDR3 protein, called by TCRdb with MiXCR from the immunoSEQ multiplex PCR reads. Of under 200,000 distinct CDR3 sequences in the sample, around 92% are singletons; the top ten hold 0.08%. The TCR comes from a human donor in good health. The specimen sequenced was CD4+ T cells from PBMCs.

Here the CDR3 DNA reads TGTGCTAGTGGTTTGGCCCCCTACAATGAGCAGTTCTTC. Encoded protein: CASGLAPYNEQFF. The rearrangement links TRBV12-5 to TRBJ2-1, with D uncertain. CDR3 length: 13 amino acids. CDR1 LGHNT and CDR2 FRNRAP come from the germline V gene. V dropped 1 base and J dropped 2 bases, with 3 bases sitting between them.